A selection of T cell receptor beta chains follows, all from one sample in a study of beta chain features in type 1 diabetes. Here immunoSEQ multiplex PCR was the method, and the copy in TCRdb shows in-frame clones only, minus some. Here the sample spans 200,000 to 250,000 clones, 11% being singletons. Sequencing was done on a sample of central memory CD4+ T cells from blood. The receptors derive from a man aged 18 to 29 in good health. Each CDR3 is given with its conserved first and last residue. Fields, in order: clone size, J gene, D gene, V gene, CDR3 DNA, CDR3 protein. A D gene is named only where the DNA matches it firmly. A row's size may be missing; if present it is once, few, many or a size class.

clone size: NA
J gene: TRBJ2-5
D gene: NA
V gene: TRBV7-2
CDR3 DNA: TGTGCCAGCAGCCTCCTCCGGCAAGAGACCCAGTACTTC
CDR3 protein: CASSLLRQETQYF

clone size: few
J gene: TRBJ2-4
D gene: NA
V gene: TRBV30
CDR3 DNA: TGTGCCTGGAGGGTCTCCGCGGCCTATAACATTCAGTACTTC
CDR3 protein: CAWRVSAAYNIQYF

clone size: few
J gene: TRBJ2-3
D gene: NA
V gene: TRBV4-3
CDR3 DNA: TGCGCCAGCAGCCTCGGACGGCAAACAGATACGCAGTATTTT
CDR3 protein: CASSLGRQTDTQYF

clone size: few
J gene: TRBJ2-1
D gene: TRBD2
V gene: TRBV14
CDR3 DNA: TGTGCCAGCAGCCAAGGATCCTCAATAGCGGGAGGGCCGGGGAATGAGCAGTTCTTC
CDR3 protein: CASSQGSSIAGGPGNEQFF

clone size: many
J gene: TRBJ2-5
D gene: TRBD2
V gene: TRBV7-9
CDR3 DNA: TGTGCCAGCAGGCAGACGGGAGGGTACCAAGAGACCCAGTACTTC
CDR3 protein: CASRQTGGYQETQYF

clone size: few
J gene: TRBJ2-3
D gene: NA
V gene: TRBV19
CDR3 DNA: TGTGCCAGTAGTGTCAGTATCGGGGCCCGGGATACGCAGTATTTT
CDR3 protein: CASSVSIGARDTQYF

clone size: many
J gene: TRBJ2-1
D gene: TRBD2
V gene: TRBV15
CDR3 DNA: TGTGCCACCAGCCGCTGGACTAGCGGGAGGGCCGTCGATGAGCAGTTCTTC
CDR3 protein: CATSRWTSGRAVDEQFF

clone size: few
J gene: TRBJ2-1
D gene: NA
V gene: TRBV9
CDR3 DNA: TGTGCCAGCAGCGTATGGGGTCGGAACAATGAGCAGTTCTTC
CDR3 protein: CASSVWGRNNEQFF

clone size: many
J gene: TRBJ2-3
D gene: NA
V gene: TRBV7-6
CDR3 DNA: TGTGCCAGCAGCTTAGACGGGAATACGCAGTATTTT
CDR3 protein: CASSLDGNTQYF

clone size: few
J gene: TRBJ2-6
D gene: NA
V gene: TRBV5-4
CDR3 DNA: TGTGCCAGCAGCTCACAGGGCCCTGGGGCCAACGTCCTGACTTTC
CDR3 protein: CASSSQGPGANVLTF

clone size: NA
J gene: TRBJ2-7
D gene: NA
V gene: TRBV7-2
CDR3 DNA: TGTGCCAGCAGCAAGGGACCTACCTACGAGCAGTACTTC
CDR3 protein: CASSKGPTYEQYF

clone size: few
J gene: TRBJ2-5
D gene: NA
V gene: TRBV4-3
CDR3 DNA: TGCGCCAGCAGCCAAGGGACAGAAGAGACCCAGTACTTC
CDR3 protein: CASSQGTEETQYF